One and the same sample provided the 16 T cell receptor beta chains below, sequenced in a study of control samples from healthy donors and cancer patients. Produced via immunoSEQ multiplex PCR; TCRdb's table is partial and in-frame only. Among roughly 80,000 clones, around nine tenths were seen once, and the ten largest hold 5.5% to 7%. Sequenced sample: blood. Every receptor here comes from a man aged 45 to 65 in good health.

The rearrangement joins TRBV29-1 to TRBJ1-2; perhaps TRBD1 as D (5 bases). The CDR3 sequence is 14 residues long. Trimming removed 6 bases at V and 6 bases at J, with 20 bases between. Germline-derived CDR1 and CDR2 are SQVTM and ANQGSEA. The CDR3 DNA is TGCAGCGTAGACACCCCGGGACGCTTGGATGGCTACACCTTC. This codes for CSVDTPGRLDGYTF. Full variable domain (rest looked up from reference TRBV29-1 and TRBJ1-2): SAVISQKPSRDICQRGTSLTIQCQVDSQVTMMFWYRQQPGQSLTLIATANQGSEATYESGFVIDKFPISRPNLTFSTLTVSNMSPEDSSIYLCSVDTPGRLDGYTFGSGTRLTVV.

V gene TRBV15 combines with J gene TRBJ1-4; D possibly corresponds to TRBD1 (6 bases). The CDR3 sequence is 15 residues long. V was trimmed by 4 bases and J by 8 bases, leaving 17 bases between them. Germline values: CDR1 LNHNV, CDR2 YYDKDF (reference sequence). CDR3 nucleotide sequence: TGTGCCACCAGCATTAGGGGGGGAGGGGAGGAAAAACTGTTTTTT. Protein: CATSIRGGGEEKLFF.

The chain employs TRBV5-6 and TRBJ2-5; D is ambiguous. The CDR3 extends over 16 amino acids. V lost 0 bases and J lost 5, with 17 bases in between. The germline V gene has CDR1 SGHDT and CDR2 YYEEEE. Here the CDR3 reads CASSLVSHPPGETQYF. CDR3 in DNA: TGTGCCAGCAGCTTGGTGTCGCATCCTCCTGGGGAGACCCAGTACTTC.

The CDR3 is CATGGAGAINEQFF. In DNA form, the CDR3 reads TGTGCCACCGGCGGGGCGGGGGCAATTAATGAGCAGTTCTTC. This rearrangement joins TRBV19 to TRBJ2-1; possible D gene TRBD2, 7 bases. With 10 bases removed from V and 7 bases from J, the gap between germline ends came to 20 bases. Germline CDR1 LNHDA, CDR2 SQIVND (reference sequence). CDR3 length: 14 residues.

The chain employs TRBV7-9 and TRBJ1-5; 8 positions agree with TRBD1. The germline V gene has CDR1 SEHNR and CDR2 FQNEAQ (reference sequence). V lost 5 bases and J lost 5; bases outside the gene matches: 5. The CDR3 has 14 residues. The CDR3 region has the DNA TGTGCCAGCAGCCTGGACAGGGTGGATCAGCCCCAGCATTTT. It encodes CASSLDRVDQPQHF.

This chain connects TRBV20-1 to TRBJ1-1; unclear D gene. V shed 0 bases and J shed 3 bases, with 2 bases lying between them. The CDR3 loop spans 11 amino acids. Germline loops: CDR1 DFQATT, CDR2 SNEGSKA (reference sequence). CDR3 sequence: CSAREDTEAFF. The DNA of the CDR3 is TGCAGTGCTAGAGAAGACACTGAAGCTTTCTTT.

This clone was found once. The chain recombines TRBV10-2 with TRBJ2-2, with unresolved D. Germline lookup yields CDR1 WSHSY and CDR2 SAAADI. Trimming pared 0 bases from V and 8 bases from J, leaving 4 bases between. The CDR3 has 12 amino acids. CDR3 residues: CASSESRGELFF. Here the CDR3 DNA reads TGCGCCAGCAGTGAGTCGAGAGGGGAGCTGTTTTTT.

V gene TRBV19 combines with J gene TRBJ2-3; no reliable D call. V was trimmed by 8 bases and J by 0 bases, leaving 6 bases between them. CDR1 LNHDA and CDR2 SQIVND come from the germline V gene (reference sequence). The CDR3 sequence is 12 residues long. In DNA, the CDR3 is TGTGCCAGTCGCACTAGCACAGATACGCAGTATTTT. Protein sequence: CASRTSTDTQYF.

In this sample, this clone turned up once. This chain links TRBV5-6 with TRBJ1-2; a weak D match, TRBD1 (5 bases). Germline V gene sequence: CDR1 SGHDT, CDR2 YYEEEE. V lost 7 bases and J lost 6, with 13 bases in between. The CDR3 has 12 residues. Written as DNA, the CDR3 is TGTGCCAGCGATAAGGGGCGTCATGGCTACACCTTC. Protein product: CASDKGRHGYTF.

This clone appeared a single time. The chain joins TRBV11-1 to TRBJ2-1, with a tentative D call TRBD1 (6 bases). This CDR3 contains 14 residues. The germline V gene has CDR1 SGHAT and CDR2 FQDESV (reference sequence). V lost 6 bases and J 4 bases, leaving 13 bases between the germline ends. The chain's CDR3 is CASSSDRLYNEQFF. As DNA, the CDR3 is TGTGCCAGCAGTTCAGACAGGTTGTACAATGAGCAGTTCTTC. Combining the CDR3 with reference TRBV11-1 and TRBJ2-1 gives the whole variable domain EAEVAQSPRYKITEKSQAVAFWCDPISGHATLYWYRQILGQGPELLVQFQDESVVDDSQLPKDRFSAERLKGVDSTLKIQPAELGDSAMYLCASSSDRLYNEQFFGPGTRLTVL.

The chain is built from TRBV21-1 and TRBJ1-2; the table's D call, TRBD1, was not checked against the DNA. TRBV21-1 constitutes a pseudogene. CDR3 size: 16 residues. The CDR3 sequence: CARLTSDRGLKGGYTF. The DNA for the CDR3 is TGTGCCAGACTTACCTCGGACAGGGGTCTCAAAGGGGGCTACACCTTC.

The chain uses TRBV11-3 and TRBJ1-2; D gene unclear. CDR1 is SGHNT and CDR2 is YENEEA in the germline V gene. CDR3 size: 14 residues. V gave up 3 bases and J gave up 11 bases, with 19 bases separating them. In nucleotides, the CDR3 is TGTGCCAGCAGCTTTGATGACAACCGTATTGGGTACACCTTC. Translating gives CASSFDDNRIGYTF.

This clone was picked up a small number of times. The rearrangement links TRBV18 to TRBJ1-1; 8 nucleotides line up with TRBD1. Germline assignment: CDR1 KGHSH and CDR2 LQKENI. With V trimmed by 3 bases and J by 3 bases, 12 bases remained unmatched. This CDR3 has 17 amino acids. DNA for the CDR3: TGTGCCAGCTCACCCACAGGGGGAATGAGAGGGCACACTGAAGCTTTCTTT. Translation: CASSPTGGMRGHTEAFF.

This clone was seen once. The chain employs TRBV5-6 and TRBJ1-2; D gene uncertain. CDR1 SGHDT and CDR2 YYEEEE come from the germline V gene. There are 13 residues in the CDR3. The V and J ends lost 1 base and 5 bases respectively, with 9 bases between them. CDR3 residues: CASSLSQNYGYTF. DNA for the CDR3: TGTGCCAGCAGCTTGTCTCAGAATTATGGCTACACCTTC.

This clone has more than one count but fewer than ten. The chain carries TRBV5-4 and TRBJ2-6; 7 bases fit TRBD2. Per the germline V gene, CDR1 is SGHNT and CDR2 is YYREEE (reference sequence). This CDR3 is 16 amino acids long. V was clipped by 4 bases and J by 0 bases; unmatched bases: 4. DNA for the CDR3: TGTGCCAGCAGCCTCGGGGGGAGCTCTGGGGCCAACGTCCTGACTTTC. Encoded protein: CASSLGGSSGANVLTF.

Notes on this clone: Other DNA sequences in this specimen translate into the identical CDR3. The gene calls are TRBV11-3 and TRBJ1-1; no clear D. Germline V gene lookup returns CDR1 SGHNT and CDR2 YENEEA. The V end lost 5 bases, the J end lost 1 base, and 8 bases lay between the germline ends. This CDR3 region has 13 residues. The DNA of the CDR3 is TGTGCCAGCAGCCCCGGACCGAACACTGAAGCTTTCTTT. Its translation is CASSPGPNTEAFF.